Below, 27 T cell receptor beta chains from the same sample are listed, as sequenced in a study of response to subunit inactivated influenza vaccine. TCRdb reanalysed the RT-PCR reads using MiXCR and keeps one entry per CDR3 protein. Among about 650,000 distinct CDR3 sequences listed, 12% to 15% were seen once. The sample here was PBMCs from blood, taken about 14 days before vaccination. Receptors originate from a man aged 45-65 years who received an inactivated influenza vaccine.

This sequence joins TRBV15 and TRBJ1-1, with 8 bases that match TRBD1. The CDR3 runs to 16 residues. V lost 2 bases and J lost 4; bases outside the gene matches: 9. Germline lookup yields CDR1 LNHNV and CDR2 YYDKDF (reference sequence). CDR3 DNA: TGTGCCACCAGCAGACTTGGTCAGGGGGCAAGCACTGAAGCTTTCTTT. Amino acids: CATSRLGQGASTEAFF.

This chain joins TRBV12-3 or TRBV12-4 and TRBJ1-5; unclear D gene. Trimming took 2 bases from V and 1 from J, leaving 9 bases between them. The CDR3 consists of 15 residues. The CDR3 DNA follows: TGTGCCAGCAGTTTACGGGGTCTCAGCAATCAGCCCCAGCATTTT. Its translation is CASSLRGLSNQPQHF.

The J gene is TRBJ2-5, the V gene TRBV7-7; TRBD2 matches 8 bases. V shed 5 bases and J 1 base; nucleotides not matched to a gene: 9. The germline V gene encodes CDR1 SSHAT and CDR2 FNYEAQ (reference sequence). This CDR3 has 16 residues. CDR3 sequence (DNA): TGTGCCAGCAGCCAAAATGCACTAGCGGTCCAAGAGACCCAGTACTTC. This gives the protein CASSQNALAVQETQYF.

The table lists this clonotype with many counts. This chain links TRBV6-2 or TRBV6-3 with TRBJ2-1; D unresolved. Trimming cost V 6 bases and J 6 bases, with 9 bases left between them. This CDR3 is 12 amino acids long. Germline values: CDR1 MNHEY, CDR2 SVGEGT. The CDR3 coding sequence is TGTGCCAGCAGCCCAACCTTCAATGAGCAGTTCTTC. It is translated as CASSPTFNEQFF.

This clonotype has a handful of counts. CDR3 sequence: CASSVGGRTAYNEQFF. The CDR3 bases are TGTGCCAGCAGCGTAGGGGGTCGAACTGCCTACAATGAGCAGTTCTTC. The chain links TRBV9 to TRBJ2-1; D gene uncertain. This CDR3 has 16 amino acids. Trimming cost V 0 bases and J 2 bases, with 12 bases left between them. CDR1 and CDR2 (germline): SGDLS, YYNGEE.

The chain has TRBV6-5 and TRBJ2-3, with 9 bases matching TRBD2. The germline V gene encodes CDR1 MNHEY and CDR2 SVGAGI. V lost 0 bases to trimming and J lost 5 bases; unmatched junction nucleotides: 6. The length of the CDR3 is 16 residues. The chain's CDR3 is CASSYSSRGGVDTQYF. CDR3 in DNA: TGTGCCAGCAGTTACTCTTCGCGGGGGGGCGTAGATACGCAGTATTTT.

The chain joins TRBV27 to TRBJ2-2; TRBD1 is a possible D gene (6 bases). CDR1 and CDR2 from the germline V gene are MNHEY and SMNVEV (reference sequence). There are 17 residues in the CDR3. V was shortened by 5 bases and J by 1 base, with 17 bases between the two germline ends. The CDR3 nucleotides read TGTGCCAGCAGTCCCCCCGACAGGATAAGGAACACCGGGGAGCTGTTTTTT. This gives the protein CASSPPDRIRNTGELFF.

This chain connects TRBV19 to TRBJ1-5, with D maybe TRBD1 (5 bases). This CDR3 comprises 16 residues. Trimming pared 8 bases from V and 0 bases from J, leaving 17 bases between. CDR1 is LNHDA, CDR2 SQIVND, per germline (reference sequence). The CDR3, as DNA: TGTGCCAGTCAAATGGGGCTTGTATTTAGCAATCAGCCCCAGCATTTT. Amino acid sequence: CASQMGLVFSNQPQHF.

This clonotype was seen only a few times. The J gene is TRBJ2-1, the V gene TRBV5-1, with 14 nucleotides matching TRBD2. Germline assignment: CDR1 SGHRS and CDR2 YFSETQ. This CDR3 spans 17 amino acids. The trim removed 4 bases at V and 5 bases at J, leaving 8 bases unmatched. The CDR3 nucleotides read TGCGCCAGCAGCGTGGGACTAGCGGGAGCTAGGGACAATGAGCAGTTCTTC. Protein sequence: CASSVGLAGARDNEQFF.

The CDR3 spells CASSLARTGGQETQYF. The CDR3 region has the DNA TGCGCCAGCAGCTTGGCACGGACAGGGGGCCAAGAGACCCAGTACTTC. V gene TRBV5-1 combines with J gene TRBJ2-5, with 10 bases fitting TRBD1. Germline-derived CDR1 and CDR2 are SGHRS and YFSETQ. V lost 0 bases to trimming and J lost 1 base; unmatched junction nucleotides: 3. The CDR3 runs to 16 residues.

CDR3 sequence reads: CATSRLTGTRTSGELFF. Here the CDR3 DNA reads TGTGCCACCAGCAGACTCACCGGGACTAGGACGTCCGGGGAGCTGTTTTTT. The V call is TRBV15, the J call TRBJ2-2; TRBD2 matches 8 bases. Germline V gene lookup returns CDR1 LNHNV and CDR2 YYDKDF (reference sequence). Trimming cost V 2 bases and J 6 bases; bases outside gene matches: 11. CDR3 size: 17 residues.

This sequence joins TRBV9 and TRBJ2-1, with 12 positions matching TRBD2. Looked up from germline, CDR1 is SGDLS and CDR2 is YYNGEE. Trimming cost V 3 bases and J 4 bases; bases outside gene matches: 5. The CDR3 contains 16 residues. The CDR3 nucleotides read TGTGCCAGCAGCGAGCCCGGGACTAGCGGGTACAATGAGCAGTTCTTC. Translation gives CASSEPGTSGYNEQFF.

The CDR3 DNA is TGTGCCAGCAGTTTATCCCCCTCTTCCCCGAACACTGAAGCTTTCTTT. Amino acid sequence: CASSLSPSSPNTEAFF. The V call is TRBV12-3 or TRBV12-4, the J call TRBJ1-1, with no clear D. Trimming took 2 bases from V and 1 from J, leaving 14 bases between them. The CDR3 is 16 residues long.

V and J are TRBV20-1 and TRBJ2-3; 14 positions agree with TRBD2. Per the germline V gene, CDR1 is DFQATT and CDR2 is SNEGSKA (reference sequence). The V and J ends lost 5 bases and 4 bases, in that order; junction bases with no gene match: 5. The CDR3 contains 15 residues. CDR3 loop: CSAQPGLAGADTQYF. The CDR3 DNA follows: TGCAGTGCTCAACCGGGACTAGCGGGAGCAGATACGCAGTATTTT.

The chain carries TRBV4-2 and TRBJ2-1, with D tentatively TRBD2 (5 bases). Trimming left V 3 bases short and J 8 bases short, with 14 bases between. Germline CDR1 LGHNA, CDR2 YNFKEQ. This CDR3 is built from 14 residues. CDR3 residues: CASSQSGRRDEQFF. CDR3 coding DNA: TGTGCCAGCAGCCAGTCCGGCCGGCGGGATGAGCAGTTCTTC.

The table lists this clonotype with many counts. The V call is TRBV14, the J call TRBJ2-5; 9 bases are a match to TRBD2. In germline, CDR1 is SGHDN, CDR2 FVKESK. The V gene end was trimmed by 1 base and the J gene end by 4 bases; junction bases not matched to a gene: 16. This CDR3 has 19 residues. CDR3 sequence: CASSQALGLASGPRETQYF. CDR3 nucleotide sequence: TGTGCCAGCAGCCAAGCCCTCGGACTAGCGTCGGGACCAAGAGAGACCCAGTACTTC.

Many counts were recorded for this clonotype. The chain joins TRBV12-5 to TRBJ2-5; D perhaps matches TRBD1 (5 bases). V gave up 1 base and J gave up 1 base, with 19 bases separating them. CDR3 length: 18 residues. Germline V gene lookup returns CDR1 LGHNT and CDR2 FRNRAP. CDR3 sequence reads: CASGLGTGLTWGQETQYF. CDR3 bases: TGTGCTAGTGGTTTGGGAACAGGTCTCACGTGGGGCCAAGAGACCCAGTACTTC.

This clonotype has just a few counts. This sequence joins TRBV5-6 and TRBJ1-5, with D possibly matching TRBD1 (5 bases). Trimming took off 2 bases at V and 4 bases at J, with 16 bases between the two ends. The CDR3 has 16 amino acids. Germline V gene lookup returns CDR1 SGHDT and CDR2 YYEEEE. The CDR3 here is CASSFFTGRANQPQHF. The CDR3 coding sequence is TGTGCCAGCAGCTTTTTTACAGGTCGGGCAAATCAGCCCCAGCATTTT.

This chain connects TRBV5-1 to TRBJ2-2, with D perhaps being TRBD1 or TRBD2 (6 bases each). The CDR3 extends over 16 amino acids. The V end was cut by 1 base, the J end by 3 bases, with 13 bases between. Germline CDR1 and CDR2: SGHRS and YFSETQ. The CDR3 region has the DNA TGCGCCAGCAGCTTGTTCGGGGGCGGTGACACCGGGGAGCTGTTTTTT. Its translation is CASSLFGGGDTGELFF.

The sample holds one count of this clonotype. CDR3 coding DNA: TGTGCCAGCAGCTACACAGCGGTTGAGCAGTTCTTC. Translated, it gives CASSYTAVEQFF. J is TRBJ2-1 and V is TRBV7-9, with D maybe TRBD2 (5 bases). V lost 4 bases and J 9 bases, leaving 10 bases between the germline ends. Germline V lookup: CDR1 SEHNR, CDR2 FQNEAQ (reference sequence). CDR3 length equals 12 residues.

This clonotype has more than one count but fewer than ten. The rearrangement joins TRBV6-2 or TRBV6-3 to TRBJ2-4; 10 positions agree with TRBD2. CDR3 length equals 20 residues. After removal of 0 bases from V and 0 bases from J, the junction contained 11 bases not matched to a gene. Germline values: CDR1 MNHEY, CDR2 SVGEGT. CDR3: CASSYSILAGMNLAKNIQYF. The CDR3 DNA sequence: TGTGCCAGCAGTTACTCGATACTAGCGGGGATGAACCTAGCCAAAAACATTCAGTACTTC.

This clonotype was detected a few times. The chain carries TRBV20-1 and TRBJ2-3, with TRBD2 matching 7 bases. CDR3 length equals 16 residues. The J segment lost 4 bases and the V segment lost 3 bases, leaving 13 bases of the junction unmatched. Looked up from germline, CDR1 is DFQATT and CDR2 is SNEGSKA (reference sequence). CDR3 region: CSASSRTSGGSDTQYF. The CDR3, as DNA: TGCAGTGCTAGTTCGCGGACTAGTGGTGGGTCAGATACGCAGTATTTT.

This chain joins TRBV3-1 and TRBJ2-7; D may be TRBD1 (5 bases). The V gene's germline CDR1 is LGHDT and CDR2 YNNKEL (reference sequence). The CDR3 is 20 residues long. Trimming stripped 0 bases from V and 2 bases from J, with 26 bases between. The CDR3 protein is CASSQDRMDRVTGRPYEQYF. The CDR3 nucleotides are TGTGCCAGCAGCCAAGATCGTATGGATAGGGTAACAGGCCGACCCTACGAGCAGTACTTC.

This clonotype was detected a few times. The chain couples TRBV29-1 to TRBJ2-5; 10 bases agree with TRBD1. The junction had 9 bases not matched to a gene; V was cut back by 5 bases and J by 3 bases. In germline, CDR1 is SQVTM, CDR2 ANQGSEA. CDR3 length equals 15 residues. The CDR3 DNA reads as TGCAGCGTTCGTCCCGGGACAGGGGAGAAAGAGACCCAGTACTTC. Protein sequence: CSVRPGTGEKETQYF.

This clonotype came up many times. This chain links TRBV7-8 with TRBJ1-3; D remains unclear. The V end was cut by 5 bases, the J end by 9 bases, with 11 bases between. Per the germline V gene, CDR1 is SGHVS and CDR2 is FQNEAQ. The CDR3 has 12 amino acids. Here the CDR3 reads CASSPTAGTIYF. The CDR3 DNA reads TGTGCCAGCAGCCCCACGGCGGGCACCATATATTTT.

This clonotype was counted a few times. The chain is built from TRBV10-1 and TRBJ2-3, with D hard to call. The CDR3 sequence is 18 residues long. V dropped 0 bases and J dropped 5 bases, with 21 bases sitting between them. Germline-derived CDR1 and CDR2 are WNHNN and SYGVQD (reference sequence). CDR3 nucleotide sequence: TGCGCCAGCAGTGAGTCGAGTTTTATCCGCCGGAAGGGAGATACGCAGTATTTT. It specifies CASSESSFIRRKGDTQYF.

The chain links TRBV28 to TRBJ2-1; 7 bases fit TRBD2. Germline CDR1 is MDHEN and CDR2 is SYDVKM. The trim removed 2 bases at V and 3 bases at J, leaving 4 bases unmatched. The CDR3 loop spans 15 amino acids. This chain's CDR3 is CASSLGREIYNEQFF. The CDR3 nucleotides are TGTGCCAGCAGTTTAGGGCGGGAGATCTACAATGAGCAGTTCTTC.